What follows describes a single T cell receptor (beta chain). This specimen comes from a study of regulatory T cells in long-lasting Graves disease. Through Arm-PCR of CDR3 regions and iRepertoire HTBI primers, TCR beta libraries were built. The authors' processing: In the combined samples, 62 TRBV and 11 to 15 TRBJ segments were identified. TCRdb re-called the multiplex PCR reads with MiXCR, one entry per CDR3 protein. TCRdb assigned the V and J calls; the authors' analysis was not used. The table records fewer than 550,000 distinct CDR3 sequences, 20% to 25% of them present only once. Germline V gene data show CDR1 as GTSNPN and CDR2 as SVGIG (reference sequence). The CDR3 length is 14 residues. The J segment lost 7 bases and the V segment lost 3 bases, leaving 6 bases of the junction unmatched. The time point was: persistent/refractory GD, antithyroid drugs over 5 years with positive TRAb. The TCR library was prepared using RNA isolated from PBMCs.

This clonotype originated in a female donor with Graves disease. This chain joins TRBV30 and TRBJ1-6; 7 bases map to TRBD1. The material sequenced was peripheral blood mononuclear cells (PBMCs), taken when the disease was refractory, from a patient treated with antithyroid drugs. CDR3 nucleotide sequence: TGTGCCTGGAGCCCCGGGACAGCCAATTCACCCCTCCACTTT. It specifies CAWSPGTANSPLHF.